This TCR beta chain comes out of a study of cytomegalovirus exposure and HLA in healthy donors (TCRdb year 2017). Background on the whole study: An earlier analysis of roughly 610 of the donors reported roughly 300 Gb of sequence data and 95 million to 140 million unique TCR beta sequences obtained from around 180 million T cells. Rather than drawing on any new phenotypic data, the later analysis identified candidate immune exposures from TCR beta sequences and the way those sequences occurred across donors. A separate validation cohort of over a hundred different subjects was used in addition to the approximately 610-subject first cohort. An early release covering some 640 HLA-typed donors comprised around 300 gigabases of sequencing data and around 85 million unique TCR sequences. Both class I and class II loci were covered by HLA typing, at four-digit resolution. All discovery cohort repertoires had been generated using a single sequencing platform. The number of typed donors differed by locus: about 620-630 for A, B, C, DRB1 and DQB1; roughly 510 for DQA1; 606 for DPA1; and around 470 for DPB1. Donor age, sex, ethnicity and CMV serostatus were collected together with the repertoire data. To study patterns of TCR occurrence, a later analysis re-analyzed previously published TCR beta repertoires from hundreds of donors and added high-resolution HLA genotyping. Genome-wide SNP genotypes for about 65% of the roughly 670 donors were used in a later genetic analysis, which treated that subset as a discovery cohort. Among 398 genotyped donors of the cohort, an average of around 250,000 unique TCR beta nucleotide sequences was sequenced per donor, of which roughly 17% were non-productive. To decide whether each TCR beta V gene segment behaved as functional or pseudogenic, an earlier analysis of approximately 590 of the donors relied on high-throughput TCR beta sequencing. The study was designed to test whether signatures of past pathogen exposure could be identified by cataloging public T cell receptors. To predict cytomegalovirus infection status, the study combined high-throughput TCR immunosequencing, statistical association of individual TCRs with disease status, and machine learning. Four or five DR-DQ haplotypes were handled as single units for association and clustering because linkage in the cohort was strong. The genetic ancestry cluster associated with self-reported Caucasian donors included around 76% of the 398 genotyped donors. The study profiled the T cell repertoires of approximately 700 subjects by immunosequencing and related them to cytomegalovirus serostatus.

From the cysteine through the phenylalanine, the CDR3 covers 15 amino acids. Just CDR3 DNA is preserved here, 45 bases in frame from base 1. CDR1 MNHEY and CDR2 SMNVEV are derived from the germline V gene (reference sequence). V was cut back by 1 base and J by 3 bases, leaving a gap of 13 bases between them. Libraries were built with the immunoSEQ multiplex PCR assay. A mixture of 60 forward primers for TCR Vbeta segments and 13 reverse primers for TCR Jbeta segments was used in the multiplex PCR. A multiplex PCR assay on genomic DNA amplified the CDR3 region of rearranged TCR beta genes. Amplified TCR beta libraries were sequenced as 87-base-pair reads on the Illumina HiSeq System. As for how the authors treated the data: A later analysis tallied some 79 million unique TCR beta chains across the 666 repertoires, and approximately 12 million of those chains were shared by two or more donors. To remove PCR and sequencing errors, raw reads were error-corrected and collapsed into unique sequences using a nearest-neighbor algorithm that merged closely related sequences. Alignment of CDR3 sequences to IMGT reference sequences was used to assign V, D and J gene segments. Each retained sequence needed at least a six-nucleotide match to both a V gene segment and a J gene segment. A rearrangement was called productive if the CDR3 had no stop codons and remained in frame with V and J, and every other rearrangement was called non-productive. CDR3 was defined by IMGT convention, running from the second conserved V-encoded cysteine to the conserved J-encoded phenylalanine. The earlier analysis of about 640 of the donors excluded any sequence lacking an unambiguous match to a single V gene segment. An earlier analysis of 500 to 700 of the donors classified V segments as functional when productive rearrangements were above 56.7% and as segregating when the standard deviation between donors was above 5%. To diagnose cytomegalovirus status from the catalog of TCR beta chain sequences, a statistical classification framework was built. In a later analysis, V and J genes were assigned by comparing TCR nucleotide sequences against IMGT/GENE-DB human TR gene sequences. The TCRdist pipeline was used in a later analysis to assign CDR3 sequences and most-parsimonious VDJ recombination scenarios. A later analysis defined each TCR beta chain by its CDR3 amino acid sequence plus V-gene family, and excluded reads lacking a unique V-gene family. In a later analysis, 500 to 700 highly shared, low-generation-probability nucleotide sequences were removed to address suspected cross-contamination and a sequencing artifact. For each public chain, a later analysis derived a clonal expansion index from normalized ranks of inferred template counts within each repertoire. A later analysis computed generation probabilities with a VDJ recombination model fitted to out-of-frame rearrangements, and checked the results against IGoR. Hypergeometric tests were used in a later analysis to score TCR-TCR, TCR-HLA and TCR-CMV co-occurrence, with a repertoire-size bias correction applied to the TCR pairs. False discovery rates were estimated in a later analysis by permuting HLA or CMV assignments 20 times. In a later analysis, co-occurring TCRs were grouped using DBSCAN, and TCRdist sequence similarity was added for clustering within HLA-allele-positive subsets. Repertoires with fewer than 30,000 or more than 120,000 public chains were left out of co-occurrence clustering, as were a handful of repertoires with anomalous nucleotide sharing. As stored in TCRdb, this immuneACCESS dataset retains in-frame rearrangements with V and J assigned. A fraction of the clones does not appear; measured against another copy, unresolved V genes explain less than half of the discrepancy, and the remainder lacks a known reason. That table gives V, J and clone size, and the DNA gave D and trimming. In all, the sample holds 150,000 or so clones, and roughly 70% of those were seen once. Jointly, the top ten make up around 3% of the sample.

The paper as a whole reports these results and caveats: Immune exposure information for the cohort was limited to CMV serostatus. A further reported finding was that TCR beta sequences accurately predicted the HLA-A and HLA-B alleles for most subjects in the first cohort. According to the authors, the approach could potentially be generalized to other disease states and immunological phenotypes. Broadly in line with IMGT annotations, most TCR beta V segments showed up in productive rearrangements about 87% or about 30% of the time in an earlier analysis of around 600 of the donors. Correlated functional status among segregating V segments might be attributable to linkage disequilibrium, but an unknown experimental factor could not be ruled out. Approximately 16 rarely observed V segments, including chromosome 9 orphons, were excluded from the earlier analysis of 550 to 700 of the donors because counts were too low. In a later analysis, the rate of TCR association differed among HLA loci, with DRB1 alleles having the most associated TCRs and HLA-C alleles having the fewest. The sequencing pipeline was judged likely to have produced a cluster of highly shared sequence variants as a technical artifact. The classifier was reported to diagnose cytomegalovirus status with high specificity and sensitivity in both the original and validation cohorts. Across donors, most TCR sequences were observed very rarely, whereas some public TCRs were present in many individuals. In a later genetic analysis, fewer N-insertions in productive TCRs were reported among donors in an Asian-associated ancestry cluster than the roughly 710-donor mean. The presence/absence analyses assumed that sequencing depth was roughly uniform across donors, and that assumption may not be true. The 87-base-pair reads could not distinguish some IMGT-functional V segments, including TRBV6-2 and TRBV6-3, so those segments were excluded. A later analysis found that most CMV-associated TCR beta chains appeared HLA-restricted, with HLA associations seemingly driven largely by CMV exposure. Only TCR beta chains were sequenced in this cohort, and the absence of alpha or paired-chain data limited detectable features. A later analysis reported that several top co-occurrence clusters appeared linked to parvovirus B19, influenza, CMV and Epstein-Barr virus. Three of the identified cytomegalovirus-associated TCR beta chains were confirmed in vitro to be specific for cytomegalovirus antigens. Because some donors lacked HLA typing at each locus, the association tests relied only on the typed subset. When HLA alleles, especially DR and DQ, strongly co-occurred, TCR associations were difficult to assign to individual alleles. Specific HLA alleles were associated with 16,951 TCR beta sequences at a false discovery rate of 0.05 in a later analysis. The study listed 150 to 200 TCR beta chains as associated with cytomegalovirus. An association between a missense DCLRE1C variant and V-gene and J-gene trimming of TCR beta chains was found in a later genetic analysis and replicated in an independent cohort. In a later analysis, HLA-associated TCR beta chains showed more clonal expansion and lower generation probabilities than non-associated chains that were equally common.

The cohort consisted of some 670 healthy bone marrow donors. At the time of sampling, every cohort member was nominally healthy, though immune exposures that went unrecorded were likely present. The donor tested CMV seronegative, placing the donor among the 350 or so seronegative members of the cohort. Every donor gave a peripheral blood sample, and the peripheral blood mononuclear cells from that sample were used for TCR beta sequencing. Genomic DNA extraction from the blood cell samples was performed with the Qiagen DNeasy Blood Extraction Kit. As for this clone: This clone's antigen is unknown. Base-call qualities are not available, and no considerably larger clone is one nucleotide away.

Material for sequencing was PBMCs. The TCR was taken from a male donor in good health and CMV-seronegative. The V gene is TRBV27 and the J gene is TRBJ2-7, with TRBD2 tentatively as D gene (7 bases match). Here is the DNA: TGTGCCAGCAGTTTATTTCCAGGGGAGGGCTACGAGCAGTACTTC. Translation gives CASSLFPGEGYEQYF.